Here is one T cell receptor (beta chain) with its context. Its antigen remains unknown. The data belong to a study of CXCR3-negative and CXCR3-positive naive CD8 T cells. Study-level points and caveats: TRBV-TRBJ usage matched between naive CXCR3-negative and CXCR3-positive cells but not between memory cells. Researchers report that CXCR3-positive naive cells carry more hydrophobic TRB CDR3s than CXCR3-negative naive cells.

Germline CDR1 and CDR2: MNHNY and SVGAGI (reference sequence). This CDR3 has 18 residues. 5' RACE that incorporated UMI labels was used to prepare the TRB cDNA libraries. TCRdb re-analyzed the 5' RACE reads; it lists each CDR3 protein once, without DNA. The sample is made up of tens of thousands of distinct CDR3 sequences, and the top ten hold 1.5% of it. Sequencing was carried out using naive CXCR3- CD8+ T cells from blood. Sample subset: CD45RO-CCR7+CD27+CD95- naive CD8+ T cells lacking CXCR3 (TNR3-). This chain connects TRBV6-6 to TRBJ2-5; TCRdb outputs TRBD2, but without DNA this stays unchecked. The origin of this receptor is a human donor in good health. Some clones in this sample may be carry-over from other donors' samples. This chain's CDR3 is CASINHPPYEGEGETQYF.